This TCR beta chain was sequenced during a study of shared clonotypes between healthy human individuals. Study outcomes and limitations: For naive CD4 cells, around 5% of clonotypes were shared across a handful of donors. Among non-shared clonotypes, generation probabilities were lower than among those shared by all four donors.

This table comes from immunoSEQ multiplex PCR, and its TCRdb copy is limited to in-frame clones, with some not included. This table has approximately 710,000 clones, around 91% appearing once. As regards this clone: Its target is unknown.

The CDR3 spans 14 residues. CDR1 and CDR2 from the germline V gene are MNHNS and SASEGT. V lost 0 bases to trimming and J lost 4 bases, with 9 bases between them. The origin of this receptor is a man younger than 35 in good health. Some clones in this sample may be carry-over from other donors' samples. Sequencing was done on a sample of memory CD8+ T cells from PBMCs. Documented subset: CD45RO+ cells pooled with CCR7-negative TemRA cells. The rearrangement joins TRBV6-1 to TRBJ1-1; D is possibly TRBD1 (5 bases). The CDR3 protein is CASSEAGAGTEAFF. The CDR3 nucleotides read TGTGCCAGCAGTGAAGCAGGGGCGGGCACTGAAGCTTTCTTT.